This entry features one T cell receptor (beta chain) sequence. The protocol was immunoSEQ multiplex PCR, while the TCRdb copy is restricted to in-frame clones and leaves out a portion. The sample has a few million clones; around 94% are singletons. The CDR3 loop spans 15 amino acids. V lost 3 bases to trimming and J lost 2 bases, with 13 bases between them. The V gene's germline CDR1 is SGHTA and CDR2 FQGNSA. These data come from a study of shared clonotypes between healthy human individuals. V is TRBV7-2 and J is TRBJ2-5, with unresolved D. This receptor was identified in a man in his late teens or twenties in good health. Sequenced input: naive CD4+ T cells sorted from blood. Specified subset: CD45RA+ positively selected. CDR3 in DNA: TGTGCCAGCAGCTTTTTCGGGTGGGGTCAAGAGACCCAGTACTTC. Protein product: CASSFFGWGQETQYF.